This TCR beta chain was recorded in a study of blood T cell repertoires in COVID-19. In germline, CDR1 is SGHNT, CDR2 YYREEE (reference sequence). V gave up 4 bases and J gave up 4 bases, with 17 bases separating them. There are 15 residues in the CDR3. The study recruited people aged about 18 to 95 years across approximately 24 US areas. Allocation to cohorts depended on clinical history reported by the participants. Only in-frame clones appear in the TCRdb table, and some are missing; sequencing was by immunoSEQ multiplex PCR. Of approximately 230,000 clones listed, 85% to 90% are singletons. The origin of this receptor is a man aged 18 to 29 who had recovered from COVID-19. The sample comprised PBMCs or T cells enriched from blood (not recorded which). This chain links TRBV5-4 with TRBJ1-1; weak D call: TRBD1 (5 bases). The CDR3 nucleotides are TGTGCCAGCAGCATCCCGGGGGGGTTAGGCACTGAAGCTTTCTTT. This encodes CASSIPGGLGTEAFF.